This T cell receptor (beta chain) was recovered during a study of T cell responses to AZD1222 COVID-19 vaccine. General observations from the study: The breadth and depth of Spike-specific TCRs increased once two AZD1222 doses had been given. Donors were largely white British and mainly female; clonal diversity was possibly underestimated. Repertoire samples came only from after the peak T cell response.

Profiling relied on immunoSEQ multiplex PCR, and the TCRdb table lists in-frame clones only, not all of them. Among roughly 190,000 clones listed, roughly 88% were seen once. As to this clone: Its target is unknown.

Per germline, CDR1 MNHEY and CDR2 SVGAGI. This CDR3 is 13 amino acids long. V dropped 0 bases and J dropped 12 bases, with 11 bases sitting between them. The source was peripheral blood, collected on day 0 of AZD1222 vaccination. This TCR came from an adult in good health. The V and J genes are TRBV6-5 and TRBJ1-4; the D is unclear. The CDR3 reads CASSYSAGRELFF. CDR3 bases: TGTGCCAGCAGTTACTCGGCGGGAAGGGAACTGTTTTTT.